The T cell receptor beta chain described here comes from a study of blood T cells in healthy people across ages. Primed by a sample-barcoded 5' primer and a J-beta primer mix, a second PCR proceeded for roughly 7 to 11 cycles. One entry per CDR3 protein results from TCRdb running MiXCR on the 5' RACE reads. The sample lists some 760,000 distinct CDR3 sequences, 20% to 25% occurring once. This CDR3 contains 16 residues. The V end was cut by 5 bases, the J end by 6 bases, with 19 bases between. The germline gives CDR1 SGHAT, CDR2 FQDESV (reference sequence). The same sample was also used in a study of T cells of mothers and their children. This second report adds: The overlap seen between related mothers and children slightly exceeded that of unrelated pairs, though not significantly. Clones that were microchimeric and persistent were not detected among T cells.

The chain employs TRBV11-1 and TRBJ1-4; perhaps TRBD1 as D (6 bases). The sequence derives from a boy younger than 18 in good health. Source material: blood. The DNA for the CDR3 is TGTGCCAGCAGCCCGGGTGACAGGAACTCTTATGAAAAACTGTTTTTT. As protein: CASSPGDRNSYEKLFF.